This T cell receptor beta chain was identified during a study of blood T cell repertoires in COVID-19. Turning to the study itself: Acute and convalescent COVID-19 samples came from the United States, Italy and Spain.

V trimming: 4 bases; J trimming: 5 bases; junction bases outside the gene matches: 5. This CDR3 contains 14 residues. From germline, CDR1 is GTSNPN and CDR2 SVGIG (reference sequence). Original analysis: Cell counts per sample came from amplifying reference gene primers. Repertoires were generated with immunoSEQ multiplex PCR, while TCRdb's copy carries only in-frame clones and drops some. D and trimming were read from the DNA, whereas the V and J calls and clone size are those reported in that table. The data contain around 250,000 clones, roughly 88% of them singletons. Assignment of participants to cohorts was predicated upon participant-reported clinical history. What the recovered Cohort 3 donors had was two negative PCRs, clearance, or symptom resolution.

The V gene is TRBV30, the J gene TRBJ1-5; 10 bases line up with TRBD1. Sequencing was carried out using PBMCs or T cells enriched from blood (not recorded which). The sequence was collected from a woman aged 45-60 years who had recovered from COVID-19. CDR3 amino acids: CAWKGGTGDQPQHF. In nucleotides, the CDR3 is TGTGCCTGGAAGGGGGGGACAGGGGATCAGCCCCAGCATTTT.